This is a list of T cell receptor beta chains from one sample in a study of CD8+ T cells in alopecia areata. Profiling relied on immunoSEQ multiplex PCR, and the TCRdb table lists in-frame clones only, not all of them. Among about 76,000 clones listed, roughly 70% were seen once. The source was CD8+ T cells sorted from blood, collected at week 24, from a patient treated with tofacitinib. The source is a human donor with alopecia areata. Both conserved end residues are part of each CDR3. Each record gives: V gene, CDR3 length, clone size, J gene, D gene, CDR3 DNA, CDR3 protein. D genes are given only for firm matches. Size tells how often a clone was seen (once, few, many) or the class of an expanded clone, and some rows leave it out.

v_gene: TRBV27
len: 14
abundance: -
j_gene: TRBJ2-7
d_gene: -
CDR3nt: TGTGCCAGCAGGGGTACAGGACTCTCCTACGAGCAGTACTTC
CDR3aa: CASRGTGLSYEQYF

v_gene: TRBV27
len: 15
abundance: -
j_gene: TRBJ1-2
d_gene: TRBD1
CDR3nt: TGTGCCAGCACCCTAAAGACAGGGGGCAACTATGGCTACACCTTC
CDR3aa: CASTLKTGGNYGYTF

v_gene: TRBV5-6
len: 12
abundance: few
j_gene: TRBJ1-1
d_gene: TRBD1
CDR3nt: TGTGCCAGCAGCTTGGCGACAGGGGAAGCTTTCTTT
CDR3aa: CASSLATGEAFF

v_gene: TRBV7-9
len: 16
abundance: -
j_gene: TRBJ1-1
d_gene: TRBD1
CDR3nt: TGTGCCAGCAGCTTCGACCGGGACAGAATGAACACTGAAGCTTTCTTT
CDR3aa: CASSFDRDRMNTEAFF

v_gene: TRBV7-9
len: 15
abundance: -
j_gene: TRBJ2-1
d_gene: -
CDR3nt: TGTGCCAGCAGCTTAGCGCCAGGGACCTACAATGAGCAGTTCTTC
CDR3aa: CASSLAPGTYNEQFF

v_gene: TRBV2
len: 12
abundance: -
j_gene: TRBJ1-1
d_gene: -
CDR3nt: TGTGCCAGCCAGGGACTGGTCACTGAAGCTTTCTTT
CDR3aa: CASQGLVTEAFF

v_gene: TRBV27
len: 14
abundance: -
j_gene: TRBJ2-1
d_gene: -
CDR3nt: TGTGCCAGCAGTTTGACGAACTCCTACAATGAGCAGTTCTTC
CDR3aa: CASSLTNSYNEQFF

v_gene: TRBV7-3
len: 14
abundance: -
j_gene: TRBJ1-1
d_gene: -
CDR3nt: TGTGCCAGCAGCTTAAACAGCATGAACACTGAAGCTTTCTTT
CDR3aa: CASSLNSMNTEAFF

v_gene: TRBV18
len: 17
abundance: -
j_gene: TRBJ2-7
d_gene: TRBD1
CDR3nt: TGTGCCAGCTCACCGGGACAGGGGAATAGGGACTCCTACGAGCAGTACTTC
CDR3aa: CASSPGQGNRDSYEQYF

v_gene: TRBV5-1
len: 12
abundance: -
j_gene: TRBJ1-2
d_gene: -
CDR3nt: TGCGCCAGCAGCCCCGCAGGGGATGGCTACACCTTC
CDR3aa: CASSPAGDGYTF

v_gene: TRBV4-2
len: 16
abundance: -
j_gene: TRBJ2-1
d_gene: TRBD2
CDR3nt: TGTGCCAGCAGCCAAGGAGCGGGGGGCTCCTACAATGAGCAGTTCTTC
CDR3aa: CASSQGAGGSYNEQFF

v_gene: TRBV29-1
len: 12
abundance: -
j_gene: TRBJ2-7
d_gene: -
CDR3nt: TGCAGCGTTAGGACAAGCCCCTACGAGCAGTACTTC
CDR3aa: CSVRTSPYEQYF

v_gene: TRBV5-6
len: 12
abundance: once
j_gene: TRBJ1-1
d_gene: -
CDR3nt: TGTGCCAGCAGCAAAGGACCGTCTGAAGCTTTCTTT
CDR3aa: CASSKGPSEAFF

v_gene: TRBV15
len: 16
abundance: -
j_gene: TRBJ2-3
d_gene: TRBD2
CDR3nt: TGTGCCACCAGCAGAGATCGAGGGAGGGGCACAGATACGCAGTATTTT
CDR3aa: CATSRDRGRGTDTQYF

v_gene: TRBV11-2
len: 16
abundance: -
j_gene: TRBJ1-2
d_gene: -
CDR3nt: TGTGCCAGCAGCTTAGCTGACGGGTCACTTCGGTATGGCTACACCTTC
CDR3aa: CASSLADGSLRYGYTF

v_gene: TRBV4-1
len: 13
abundance: -
j_gene: TRBJ1-5
d_gene: -
CDR3nt: TGCGCCAGCAGCCAAGATCTTCATCAGCCCCAGCATTTT
CDR3aa: CASSQDLHQPQHF

v_gene: TRBV27
len: 13
abundance: few
j_gene: TRBJ2-7
d_gene: -
CDR3nt: TGTGCCAGCAGTTTATCAGCGTGGAGTGAGCAGTACTTC
CDR3aa: CASSLSAWSEQYF

v_gene: TRBV7-3
len: 15
abundance: -
j_gene: TRBJ2-6
d_gene: -
CDR3nt: TGTGCCAGCAGCCTGACGGATGGCTGGGCCAACGTCCTGACTTTC
CDR3aa: CASSLTDGWANVLTF

v_gene: TRBV27
len: 15
abundance: -
j_gene: TRBJ1-5
d_gene: -
CDR3nt: TGTGCCAGCAGTTTAGGGGCGACTGGAACCCAGCCCCAGCATTTT
CDR3aa: CASSLGATGTQPQHF

v_gene: TRBV7-3
len: 14
abundance: few
j_gene: TRBJ1-1
d_gene: -
CDR3nt: TGTGCCAGCGCTGTCGCGGGGTCGGGCACTGAAGCTTTCTTT
CDR3aa: CASAVAGSGTEAFF

v_gene: TRBV16
len: 12
abundance: many
j_gene: TRBJ2-1
d_gene: -
CDR3nt: TGTGCCAGCAGCCCTACTAACAATGAGCAGTTCTTC
CDR3aa: CASSPTNNEQFF

v_gene: TRBV6-5
len: 14
abundance: -
j_gene: TRBJ2-2
d_gene: -
CDR3nt: TGTGCCAGCGAAGACAGGCAGAACACCGGGGAGCTGTTTTTT
CDR3aa: CASEDRQNTGELFF

v_gene: TRBV7-2
len: 15
abundance: -
j_gene: TRBJ2-7
d_gene: -
CDR3nt: TGTGCCAGCAGCTTAGAGGCGGGGATCACCTACGAGCAGTACTTC
CDR3aa: CASSLEAGITYEQYF

v_gene: TRBV29-1
len: 10
abundance: -
j_gene: TRBJ1-1
d_gene: -
CDR3nt: TGCAGCGTTGAAGCGGCTGAAGCTTTCTTT
CDR3aa: CSVEAAEAFF

v_gene: TRBV7-8
len: 15
abundance: -
j_gene: TRBJ1-2
d_gene: TRBD1
CDR3nt: TGTGCCAGCAGCCCAAGACAGGGGCCTCAGAAAGGCTACACCTTC
CDR3aa: CASSPRQGPQKGYTF

v_gene: TRBV18
len: 15
abundance: few
j_gene: TRBJ1-2
d_gene: -
CDR3nt: TGTGCCAGCTCACCACCGCAGGGACTTAACTATGGCTACACCTTC
CDR3aa: CASSPPQGLNYGYTF

v_gene: TRBV15
len: 15
abundance: -
j_gene: TRBJ2-7
d_gene: TRBD1
CDR3nt: TGTGCCACCAGCAGCCGGACAGGGACCTTCTACGAGCAGTACTTC
CDR3aa: CATSSRTGTFYEQYF

v_gene: TRBV5-1
len: 16
abundance: -
j_gene: TRBJ1-2
d_gene: TRBD1
CDR3nt: TGCGCCAGCAGACCATCTGGACAGGGGATTAGCTATGGCTACACCTTC
CDR3aa: CASRPSGQGISYGYTF

v_gene: TRBV4-1
len: 13
abundance: -
j_gene: TRBJ1-1
d_gene: -
CDR3nt: TGCGCCAGCAGCCAAGAACAAGGGCAGGATGCTTTCTTT
CDR3aa: CASSQEQGQDAFF

v_gene: TRBV18
len: 16
abundance: -
j_gene: TRBJ2-3
d_gene: TRBD1
CDR3nt: TGTGCCAGCTCACCACCCCCGGGACAGACCACAGATACGCAGTATTTT
CDR3aa: CASSPPPGQTTDTQYF

v_gene: TRBV29-1
len: 15
abundance: -
j_gene: TRBJ2-3
d_gene: TRBD2
CDR3nt: TGCAGCGTTGAATCATCGGGACTAGGCACAGATACGCAGTATTTT
CDR3aa: CSVESSGLGTDTQYF

v_gene: TRBV13
len: 13
abundance: -
j_gene: TRBJ1-1
d_gene: -
CDR3nt: TGTGCCAGCAGCTTTGAGGGGGACACTGAAGCTTTCTTT
CDR3aa: CASSFEGDTEAFF

v_gene: TRBV27
len: 12
abundance: few
j_gene: TRBJ2-7
d_gene: -
CDR3nt: TGTGCCAGCATAGGAGGTCGGCACGAGCAGTACTTC
CDR3aa: CASIGGRHEQYF

v_gene: TRBV7-9
len: 15
abundance: many
j_gene: TRBJ2-1
d_gene: -
CDR3nt: TGTGCCAGCAGCCAAGTGAGAGTAGAGCCCAATGAGCAGTTCTTC
CDR3aa: CASSQVRVEPNEQFF

v_gene: TRBV4-1
len: 19
abundance: -
j_gene: TRBJ2-3
d_gene: TRBD1
CDR3nt: TGCGCCAGCAGCCAAGACCTCTCTTTTCGGGACAGACTCACAGATACGCAGTATTTT
CDR3aa: CASSQDLSFRDRLTDTQYF

v_gene: TRBV5-4
len: 14
abundance: -
j_gene: TRBJ2-1
d_gene: TRBD1
CDR3nt: TGTGCCAGCAGCATATACGACAGGGACAATGAGCAGTTCTTC
CDR3aa: CASSIYDRDNEQFF

v_gene: TRBV29-1
len: 13
abundance: few
j_gene: TRBJ1-6
d_gene: TRBD1
CDR3nt: TGCAGCGTTGAAGAGACAGGGGGTTCACCCCTCCACTTT
CDR3aa: CSVEETGGSPLHF

v_gene: TRBV2
len: 15
abundance: -
j_gene: TRBJ2-3
d_gene: TRBD2
CDR3nt: TGTGCCAGCAGTACGGGACTAGCGAGGACAGATACGCAGTATTTT
CDR3aa: CASSTGLARTDTQYF

v_gene: TRBV9
len: 15
abundance: -
j_gene: TRBJ2-1
d_gene: -
CDR3nt: TGTGCCAGCAGCGCCGGGACGGCAACCTACAATGAGCAGTTCTTC
CDR3aa: CASSAGTATYNEQFF

v_gene: TRBV6-5
len: 13
abundance: -
j_gene: TRBJ1-1
d_gene: -
CDR3nt: TGTGCCAGCAGTTACTCCGTGGGCACTGAAGCTTTCTTT
CDR3aa: CASSYSVGTEAFF

v_gene: TRBV4-2
len: 17
abundance: -
j_gene: TRBJ1-4
d_gene: TRBD1
CDR3nt: TGTGCCAGCAGCCAACGGACAGGGGGCGCGGTTAATGAAAAACTGTTTTTT
CDR3aa: CASSQRTGGAVNEKLFF

v_gene: TRBV4-3
len: 15
abundance: -
j_gene: TRBJ2-5
d_gene: TRBD1
CDR3nt: TGCGCCAGCAGCCAAGATCGAGGGCAGGGGGTCACCCAGTACTTC
CDR3aa: CASSQDRGQGVTQYF

v_gene: TRBV7-7
len: 14
abundance: many
j_gene: TRBJ2-1
d_gene: TRBD2
CDR3nt: TGTGCCAGCAGTCTGGTGGGCGGGGGCAATGAGCAGTTCTTC
CDR3aa: CASSLVGGGNEQFF

v_gene: TRBV29-1
len: 16
abundance: -
j_gene: TRBJ1-2
d_gene: -
CDR3nt: TGCAGCGTCCCCAAAGGGCAGGGTAGGGTGGACTATGGCTACACCTTC
CDR3aa: CSVPKGQGRVDYGYTF

v_gene: TRBV29-1
len: 13
abundance: -
j_gene: TRBJ1-2
d_gene: TRBD1
CDR3nt: TGCAGCGTTGACAGGGAGGGGGCCTATGGCTACACCTTC
CDR3aa: CSVDREGAYGYTF